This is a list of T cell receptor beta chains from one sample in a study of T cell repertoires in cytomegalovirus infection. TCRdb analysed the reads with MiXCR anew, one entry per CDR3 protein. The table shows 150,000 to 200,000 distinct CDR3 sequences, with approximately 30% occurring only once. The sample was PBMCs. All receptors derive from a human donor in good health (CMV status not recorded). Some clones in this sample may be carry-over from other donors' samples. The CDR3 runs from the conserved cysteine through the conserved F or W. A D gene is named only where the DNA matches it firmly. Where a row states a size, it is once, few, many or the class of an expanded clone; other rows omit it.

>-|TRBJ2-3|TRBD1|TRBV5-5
CASSFPGQGATQYF
TGTGCCAGCAGTTTTCCGGGACAGGGGGCCACGCAGTATTTT
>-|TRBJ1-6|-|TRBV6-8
CASRRRVSSYNSPLHF
TGTGCCAGCAGGAGACGGGTGAGCTCCTATAATTCACCCCTCCACTTT
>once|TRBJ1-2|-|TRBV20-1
CSAPFPQGENWGRGGYTF
TGCAGCGCTCCTTTCCCGCAGGGTGAAAACTGGGGGAGAGGTGGCTACACCTTC
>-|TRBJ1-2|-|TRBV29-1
CSVLGPAKYGYTF
TGCAGCGTCTTAGGGCCGGCCAAATATGGCTACACCTTC
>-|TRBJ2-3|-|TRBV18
CASSPRSSGPSTDTQYF
TGTGCCAGCTCACCACGTAGTAGCGGCCCTAGCACAGATACGCAGTATTTT
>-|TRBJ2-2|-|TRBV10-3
CAIKPQKSTGELFF
TGTGCCATCAAGCCCCAGAAGTCGACCGGGGAGCTGTTTTTT
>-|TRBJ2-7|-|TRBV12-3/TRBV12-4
CASSLRAGNEQYF
TGTGCCAGCAGTTTAAGGGCAGGGAACGAGCAGTACTTC
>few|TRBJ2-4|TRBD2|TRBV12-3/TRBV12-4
CASSFVGGAKNIQYF
TGTGCCAGCAGTTTCGTGGGGGGGGCCAAAAACATTCAGTACTTC
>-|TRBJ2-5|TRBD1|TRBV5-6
CASSSTGNIQETQYF
TGTGCCAGCAGCTCGACAGGGAACATCCAAGAGACCCAGTACTTC
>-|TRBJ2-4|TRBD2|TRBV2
CASSEGVAGGIQYF
TGTGCCAGCAGTGAAGGAGTAGCGGGGGGCATTCAGTACTTC
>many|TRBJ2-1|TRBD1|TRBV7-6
CASSVPGQGRDEQFF
TGTGCCAGCAGCGTTCCGGGACAGGGTCGCGATGAGCAGTTCTTC